This paragraph covers one T cell receptor beta chain sequence. Primers for the PCR totalled 60 Vbeta and 13 Jbeta. The data were produced by immunoSEQ multiplex PCR, yet TCRdb's version contains in-frame clones alone and is incomplete. The data hold 65,000 to 95,000 clones, with approximately 80% observed a single time. The data were obtained in a study of cytomegalovirus exposure and HLA in healthy donors. V was pared by 8 bases and J by 2 bases, with 10 bases between. This CDR3 contains 13 residues. Germline V gene lookup returns CDR1 MDHEN and CDR2 SYDVKM. The chain links TRBV28 to TRBJ2-1, with TRBD2 as a possible D gene (6 bases). This sequence was found in a man over 45 in good health and CMV-seronegative. The sample taken for sequencing was PBMCs. The CDR3 coding sequence is TGTGCCAGCGGGGGGTCCACCTACAATGAGCAGTTCTTC. Its protein is CASGGSTYNEQFF.